Listed here are 8 T cell receptor beta chains from one sample, sequenced in a study of blood T cells in healthy people across ages. Combining a sample-barcoded 5' primer with a J-beta primer mix, a second PCR ran for roughly 7 to 11 cycles. TCRdb reprocessed the 5' RACE reads via MiXCR and lists one record per CDR3 protein. The repertoire has 870,000 or so distinct CDR3 sequences, 25% to 30% of them found once; the top ten carry approximately 15%. Sequences were obtained from blood. These receptors were taken from a woman older than 75 in good health.

Ten or more counts support this clonotype. Compared with germline, one end of the junction differs, possibly owing to a read error. V and J are TRBV12-3 or TRBV12-4 and TRBJ2-3, with 11 bases identical to TRBD2. CDR3 length: 16 amino acids. As DNA, the CDR3 is TGTGCCAGCAGCTTAGCGGGGGGGCCTAGCACAGATACGCAGTATTTT. This sequence encodes CASSLAGGPSTDTQYF.

This clonotype was recorded at least ten times. The V gene is TRBV7-9, the J gene TRBJ1-1; no clear D gene. Trimming stripped 3 bases from V and 2 bases from J, with 10 bases between. Looked up from germline, CDR1 is SEHNR and CDR2 is FQNEAQ (reference sequence). The CDR3 sequence is 14 residues long. CDR3 sequence (DNA): TGTGCCAGCAGCTTCAGTGGACGTAACACTGAAGCTTTCTTT. Translation: CASSFSGRNTEAFF.

The V and J genes are TRBV12-3 or TRBV12-4 and TRBJ1-2; tentatively, D is TRBD1 (6 bases). Trimming shortened V by 10 bases and J by 4 bases, and 16 bases separated the two germline ends. The CDR3 is 13 residues long. CDR3 loop: CATLEGVSYGYTF. DNA for the CDR3: TGTGCCACCCTCGAGGGGGTTAGCTATGGCTACACCTTC.

This clonotype was seen at least ten times. The genes are TRBV6-2 or TRBV6-3 and TRBJ2-1; D is unresolved. CDR1 is MNHEY and CDR2 is SVGEGT in the germline V gene. Trimming removed 5 bases at V and 2 bases at J, with 10 bases between. The CDR3 extends over 14 amino acids. The CDR3 coding sequence is TGTGCCAGCAGTGTGTCATACACCTACAATGAGCAGTTCTTC. It translates to CASSVSYTYNEQFF.

This clonotype was observed many times. V gene TRBV7-9 combines with J gene TRBJ2-1; TRBD2 agrees at 8 bases. The V gene end was trimmed by 5 bases and the J gene end by 4 bases; junction bases not matched to a gene: 13. Per the germline V gene, CDR1 is SEHNR and CDR2 is FQNEAQ (reference sequence). The CDR3 extends over 17 amino acids. The CDR3, as DNA: TGTGCCAGCAGCCCCAAAGCCGGGACTAGGCAATACAATGAGCAGTTCTTC. Translation: CASSPKAGTRQYNEQFF. The full variable domain, in which reference TRBV7-9 and TRBJ2-1 provide the parts outside the CDR3, is DTGVSQNPRHKITKRGQNVTFRCDPISEHNRLYWYRQTLGQGPEFLTYFQNEAQLEKSRLLSDRFSAERPKGSFSTLEIQRTEQGDSAMYLCASSPKAGTRQYNEQFFGPGTRLTVL.

There are a few counts of this clonotype. The genes are TRBV20-1 and TRBJ2-3; perhaps TRBD1 as D (5 bases). The germline V gene encodes CDR1 DFQATT and CDR2 SNEGSKA (reference sequence). CDR3 length: 14 residues. V was shortened by 4 bases and J by 0 bases, with 11 bases between the two germline ends. For the CDR3, the DNA is TGCAGTGCTACGCAGGGCTTTAGCACAGATACGCAGTATTTT. Translation gives CSATQGFSTDTQYF.

Ten or more counts support this clonotype. The chain links TRBV7-8 to TRBJ2-3; D unresolved. This CDR3 has 14 residues. Looked up from germline, CDR1 is SGHVS and CDR2 is FQNEAQ. V lost 5 bases, J lost 5 bases, and 14 bases lay in between. DNA for the CDR3: TGTGCCAGCAGCCCGCTCCGTGGGGAAGATACGCAGTATTTT. Translated, it gives CASSPLRGEDTQYF.

This clonotype was counted at least ten times. The V and J genes are TRBV6-2 or TRBV6-3 and TRBJ2-7; 9 nucleotides line up with TRBD1. Germline-derived CDR1 and CDR2 are MNHEY and SVGEGT. V lost 2 bases and J lost 2; bases outside the gene matches: 4. This CDR3 spans 15 amino acids. In nucleotides, the CDR3 is TGTGCCAGCAGTTACCGCGACAGGGGGGCCTACGAGCAGTACTTC. As protein: CASSYRDRGAYEQYF.